Below are 12 T cell receptor beta chains sequenced from a single sample in a study of blood T cells in healthy people across ages. It was with a sample-barcoded 5' primer and a J-beta primer mix that a second PCR of about 6 to 12 cycles was run. TCRdb ran MiXCR on the 5' RACE reads and lists one entry per CDR3 protein. Here the sample spans some 1.7 million distinct CDR3 sequences, 28% being singletons. The sequenced sample was blood. Every receptor here comes from a woman in her 30s in good health.

This clonotype was seen only a few times. This chain links TRBV24-1 with TRBJ2-1; D uncertain. CDR3 length: 12 amino acids. The germline CDR1 and CDR2 sequences are KGHDR and SFDVKD. V dropped 9 bases and J dropped 4 bases, with 9 bases sitting between them. CDR3 amino acids: CATSDRYNEQFF. The CDR3 bases are TGTGCCACCTCGGATCGATACAATGAGCAGTTCTTC.

The genes are TRBV7-9 and TRBJ2-5, with 10 bases lining up with TRBD2. The V and J ends lost 1 base and 4 bases, in that order; junction bases with no gene match: 12. Germline V CDR1 and CDR2: SEHNR, FQNEAQ (reference sequence). The CDR3 is 18 residues long. DNA of the CDR3: TGTGCCAGCAGCTTAGTCGGTAGCGGGAGGCGGCGGGGAGAGACCCAGTACTTC. The encoded protein is CASSLVGSGRRRGETQYF. Filled out from reference TRBV7-9 and TRBJ2-5, the complete variable domain reads DTGVSQNPRHKITKRGQNVTFRCDPISEHNRLYWYRQTLGQGPEFLTYFQNEAQLEKSRLLSDRFSAERPKGSFSTLEIQRTEQGDSAMYLCASSLVGSGRRRGETQYFGPGTRLLVL.

This clonotype came up many times. This rearrangement joins TRBV10-3 to TRBJ2-7, with 11 bases matching TRBD2. V lost 6 bases to trimming and J lost 6 bases; unmatched junction nucleotides: 10. The CDR3 spans 15 residues. Germline V gene lookup returns CDR1 ENHRY and CDR2 SYGVKD. CDR3 DNA sequence: TGTGCCATCAGACAGACTAGCGGGATGGCGGCCGAGCAGTACTTC. It is translated as CAIRQTSGMAAEQYF.

This clonotype was counted a few times. This rearrangement joins TRBV24-1 to TRBJ2-7; 9 bases are a match to TRBD2. Judging by the DNA end, TRBJ2-5 fits better; the J call may be wrong. The CDR3 extends over 17 amino acids. Germline V gene lookup returns CDR1 KGHDR and CDR2 SFDVKD. The CDR3 reads CATSDFLAGREVETQYF. CDR3 nucleotides: TGTGCCACCAGTGATTTTCTAGCGGGGCGTGAAGTCGAGACCCAGTACTTC.

The CDR3 coding sequence is TGCAGTGCTAGAGATCAGAGGCAGGGGAATGAGCAGTTCTTC. Its translation: CSARDQRQGNEQFF. The chain couples TRBV20-1 to TRBJ2-1, with a possible D match to TRBD1 (6 bases). This CDR3 contains 14 residues. Trimming left V 0 bases short and J 7 bases short, with 13 bases between. Per germline, CDR1 DFQATT and CDR2 SNEGSKA (reference sequence).

This chain links TRBV12-3 or TRBV12-4 with TRBJ2-3; D not certain. Trimming left V 5 bases short and J 7 bases short, with 10 bases between. The length of the CDR3 is 12 residues. Here the CDR3 reads CASSTLSNTQYF. The DNA of the CDR3 is TGTGCCAGCAGTACCCTATCTAATACGCAGTATTTT.

This clonotype has ten or more counts. The chain carries TRBV3-1 and TRBJ2-5; D is perhaps TRBD2 (5 bases). Germline V CDR1 and CDR2: LGHDT, YNNKEL (reference sequence). V was pared by 4 bases and J by 2 bases, with 17 bases between. The CDR3 sequence is 16 residues long. CDR3 protein: CASSPYASKLQETQYF. CDR3 bases: TGTGCCAGCAGCCCATATGCTAGCAAACTACAAGAGACCCAGTACTTC.

The rearrangement uses TRBV6-5 and TRBJ1-2; 9 positions agree with TRBD1. CDR1 is MNHEY and CDR2 is SVGAGI in the germline V gene. This CDR3 is built from 14 residues. V was clipped by 5 bases and J by 4 bases; unmatched bases: 5. The chain's CDR3 is CASSPQGAPYGYTF. Here the CDR3 DNA reads TGTGCCAGCAGTCCACAGGGGGCCCCCTATGGCTACACCTTC.

The sample holds a few counts of this clonotype. The junction departs from the called germline gene at one end, perhaps through a read error. The CDR3 sequence: CASTLGGPSYEQYF. Written as DNA, the CDR3 is TGCGCCAGCACCTTGGGCGGGCCCTCCTACGAGCAGTACTTC. This chain joins TRBV5-1 and TRBJ2-7; D might be TRBD2 (5 bases). CDR3 length equals 14 residues. Looked up from germline, CDR1 is SGHRS and CDR2 is YFSETQ.

For this clonotype: One junction end does not reproduce the germline sequence, and a read error may be involved. The chain links TRBV10-3 to TRBJ1-4; D not certain. The length of the CDR3 is 13 residues. CDR1 is ENHRY and CDR2 is SYGVKD in the germline V gene. DNA of the CDR3: TGTGCCATCAGTGAGTCGCATAATGAAAAACGGTTTTTT. Encoded protein: CAISESHNEKRFF.

This clonotype was observed a handful of times. This chain joins TRBV29-1 and TRBJ2-3; D perhaps matches TRBD1 (5 bases). The CDR3 covers 11 residues. Trimming took off 8 bases at V and 6 bases at J, with 12 bases between the two ends. The germline V gene has CDR1 SQVTM and CDR2 ANQGSEA. CDR3 nucleotides: TGCAGCTCCTATCAGGGTGATACGCAGTATTTT. Residues: CSSYQGDTQYF.

This clonotype was found many times. The V call is TRBV10-3, the J call TRBJ2-6; D uncertain. Germline V gene sequence: CDR1 ENHRY, CDR2 SYGVKD. The V and J ends lost 6 bases and 2 bases respectively, with 17 bases between them. The CDR3 runs to 17 residues. The CDR3 loop reads CAIRGDGSVTGANVLTF. The CDR3 nucleotides read TGTGCCATCAGGGGTGATGGGTCGGTGACTGGGGCCAACGTCCTGACTTTC.